This T cell receptor beta chain is drawn from a study of T cell changes during pregnancy in multiple sclerosis. CDR3 length: 14 amino acids. Trimming left V 4 bases short and J 0 bases short, with 11 bases between. CDR1 is SQVTM, CDR2 ANQGSEA, per germline. The repertoire was sequenced with immunoSEQ multiplex PCR; TCRdb's copy has only in-frame clones and lacks some. This table holds approximately 89,000 clones, 90% to 95% found once. The J gene is TRBJ2-3, the V gene TRBV29-1, with D possibly matching TRBD1 (6 bases). This specimen was peripheral blood, taken after pregnancy. The source of this sequence is a female donor in good health, enrolled as a control in a pregnancy study. The CDR3 region is CSVAPGQSTDTQYF. The DNA for the CDR3 is TGCAGCGTTGCCCCGGGACAAAGCACAGATACGCAGTATTTT.